This T cell receptor (delta chain) stems from a study of γδ T cells in repeated Plasmodium falciparum infection. About the research overall: Each infection was followed by sampling at 21 days, plus baseline and some pre-infection draws.

TCRdb re-called clones from the multiplex PCR reads via CATT. The sample includes 70,000 to 95,000 delta-chain clones, more than 1.4% of them seen just once. Gammadelta T cells were flow-sorted from PBMC into Vgamma9/Vdelta2+ and Vdelta2-negative populations for bulk analysis. This clone was counted at least ten times. What it binds is not known. This DNA's translation and the protein TCRdb lists, from a much larger clone, do not match at residue 3, likely due to a read error; the protein shown is translated from the DNA. The CDR3 loop spans 18 amino acids. Germline CDR1 TSWWSYY, CDR2 QGS. Broader study findings: Vdelta2-negative gammadelta repertoires appeared less diverse and less shared in Malian than Australian children.

The receptor's source is a pool of human donors (malaria-infected and uninfected, not separated). Material for sequencing was gamma-delta T cells from blood. The chain has TRDV1 and TRDJ1; TRDD3 matches 11 bases. The chain's CDR3 is CAFGDCDWGIRYTDKLIF. The CDR3 bases are TGTGCTTTTGGGGACTGTGATTGGGGGATACGGTACACCGATAAACTCATCTTT.